This T cell receptor beta chain was sequenced for a study of CD8 T cells in Susac syndrome. From blood CD8+ and CD4+ T cells, TCR beta sequences were generated. Reverse transcription of about 0.45 to 1 ug RNA used random hexamers. TCRdb fed the immunoSEQ multiplex PCR reads into MiXCR, producing one record per CDR3 protein. The profile shows 70,000 or so distinct CDR3 sequences, about 95% of them singletons. The receptor's source is a human donor with multiple sclerosis. The sequenced sample consisted of CD8+ T cells from PBMCs.

The CDR3 nucleotides read TGTGCCAGCAGTTTGTACCCAGACACCTACGAGCAGTACTTC. This sequence encodes CASSLYPDTYEQYF. V and J are TRBV27 and TRBJ2-7; D remains ambiguous. Germline CDR1 is MNHEY and CDR2 is SMNVEV (reference sequence). V was shortened by 3 bases and J by 2 bases, with 11 bases between the two germline ends. The CDR3 sequence is 14 residues long.